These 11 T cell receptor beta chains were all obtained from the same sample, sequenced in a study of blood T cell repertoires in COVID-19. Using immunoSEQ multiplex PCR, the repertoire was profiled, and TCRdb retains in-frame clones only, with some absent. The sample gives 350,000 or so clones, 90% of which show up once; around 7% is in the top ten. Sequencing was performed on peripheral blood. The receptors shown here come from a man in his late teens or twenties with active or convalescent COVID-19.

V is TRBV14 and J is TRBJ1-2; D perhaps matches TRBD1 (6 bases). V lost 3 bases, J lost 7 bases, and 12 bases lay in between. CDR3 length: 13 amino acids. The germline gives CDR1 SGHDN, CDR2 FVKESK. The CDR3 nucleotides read TGTGCCAGCAGCCACACAGGGAGTGGTGGCTACACCTTC. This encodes CASSHTGSGGYTF.

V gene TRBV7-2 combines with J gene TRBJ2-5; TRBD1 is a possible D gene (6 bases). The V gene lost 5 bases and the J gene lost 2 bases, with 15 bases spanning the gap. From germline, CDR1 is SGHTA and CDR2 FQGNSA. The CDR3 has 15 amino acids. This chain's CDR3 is CASSPTTGVQETQYF. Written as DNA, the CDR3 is TGTGCCAGCAGCCCGACGACAGGAGTACAAGAGACCCAGTACTTC.

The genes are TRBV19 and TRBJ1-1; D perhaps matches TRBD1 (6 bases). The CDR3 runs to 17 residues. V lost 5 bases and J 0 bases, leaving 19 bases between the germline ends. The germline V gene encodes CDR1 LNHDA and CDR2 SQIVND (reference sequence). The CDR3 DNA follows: TGTGCCAGTAGTGTGACTTTTGGGGACATAGTGAACACTGAAGCTTTCTTT. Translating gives CASSVTFGDIVNTEAFF.

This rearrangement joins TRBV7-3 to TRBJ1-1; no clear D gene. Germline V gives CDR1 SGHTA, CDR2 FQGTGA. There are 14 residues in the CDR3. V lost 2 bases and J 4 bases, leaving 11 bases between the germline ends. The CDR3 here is CASSLSPSVTEAFF. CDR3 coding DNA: TGTGCCAGCAGCTTATCCCCCAGCGTCACTGAAGCTTTCTTT.

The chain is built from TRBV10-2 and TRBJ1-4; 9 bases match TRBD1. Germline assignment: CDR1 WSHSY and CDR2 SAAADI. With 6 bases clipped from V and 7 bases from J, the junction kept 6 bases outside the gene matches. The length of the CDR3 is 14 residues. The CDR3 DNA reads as TGCGCCAGCAGGAACAGGGGGCAGGGTGAAAAACTGTTTTTT. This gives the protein CASRNRGQGEKLFF.

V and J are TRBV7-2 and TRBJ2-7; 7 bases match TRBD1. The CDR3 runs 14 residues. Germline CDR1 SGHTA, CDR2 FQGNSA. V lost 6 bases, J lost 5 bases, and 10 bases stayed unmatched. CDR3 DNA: TGTGCCAGCAGTCCAGACAGGGCTTCCCACGAGCAGTACTTC. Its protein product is CASSPDRASHEQYF.

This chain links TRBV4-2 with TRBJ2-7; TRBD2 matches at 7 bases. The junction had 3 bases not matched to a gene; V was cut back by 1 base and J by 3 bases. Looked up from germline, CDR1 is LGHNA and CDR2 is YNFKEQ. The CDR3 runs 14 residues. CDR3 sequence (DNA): TGTGCCAGCAGCCAAGGACTAGCTCGCTACGAGCAGTACTTC. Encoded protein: CASSQGLARYEQYF.

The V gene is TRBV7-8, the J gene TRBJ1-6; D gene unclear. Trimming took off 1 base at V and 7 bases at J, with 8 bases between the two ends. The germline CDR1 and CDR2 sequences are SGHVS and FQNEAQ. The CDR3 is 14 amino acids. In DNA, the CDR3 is TGTGCCAGCAGCTTAGATGGCGGGAATTCACCCCTCCACTTT. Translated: CASSLDGGNSPLHF.

The CDR3 sequence is CASTLGLNYGYTF. The CDR3 DNA reads as TGTGCCAGCACCCTGGGGCTAAACTATGGCTACACCTTC. The chain recombines TRBV12-3 or TRBV12-4 with TRBJ1-2, with D perhaps matching TRBD1 (5 bases). This CDR3 comprises 13 residues. Deletions cut 7 bases from V and 2 bases from J, with 11 bases between.

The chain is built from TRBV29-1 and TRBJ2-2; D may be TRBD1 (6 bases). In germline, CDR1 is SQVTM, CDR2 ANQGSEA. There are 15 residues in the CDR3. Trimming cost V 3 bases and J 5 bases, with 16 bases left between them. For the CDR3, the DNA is TGCAGCGTTGATACGGCAGGGGAAGGTACCGGGGAGCTGTTTTTT. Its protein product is CSVDTAGEGTGELFF.

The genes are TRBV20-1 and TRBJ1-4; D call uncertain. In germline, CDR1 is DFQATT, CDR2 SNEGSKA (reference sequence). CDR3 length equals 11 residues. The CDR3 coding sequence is TGCGGTAGTTTTTTCGATGAAAAACTGTTTTTT. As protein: CGSFFDEKLFF.